A selection of T cell receptor beta chains follows, all from one sample in a study of control samples from healthy donors and cancer patients. Repertoires were generated with immunoSEQ multiplex PCR, while TCRdb's copy carries only in-frame clones and drops some. There are fewer than 95,000 clones in the sample; 86% occur only once, and under 25% lies in the top ten. The sample consisted of blood. These receptors were taken from a man aged 25-45 years in good health. CDR3s leave out the opening cysteine and the closing phenylalanine or tryptophan.

V gene: TRBV5-6
CDR3 protein: ASSPTGVGYT

V gene: TRBV2
CDR3 protein: ASSEAGVGDTQY

V gene: TRBV6-5
CDR3 protein: ASSSNGGTNEKLF

V gene: TRBV19
CDR3 protein: ASSMASGGRDTQY

V gene: TRBV7-8
CDR3 protein: ASSLLLGTGLKLAGYT

V gene: TRBV19
CDR3 protein: ASSIGGGQETQY

V gene: TRBV5-6
CDR3 protein: ASSLSVGGPYEQY

V gene: TRBV19
CDR3 protein: ASSTRGGGLDTQY

V gene: TRBV6-5
CDR3 protein: ASSFRRNTEAF

V gene: TRBV7-9
CDR3 protein: ATSGTEYTEAF

V gene: TRBV27
CDR3 protein: ASSLTLNTEAF

V gene: TRBV29-1
CDR3 protein: SVVASGDQAASYNEQF

V gene: TRBV24-1
CDR3 protein: ATIPKGQGRSNQPQH

V gene: TRBV2
CDR3 protein: ASLAGPDSPLH